The subject of this entry is one TCR beta chain. PCR employed 60 Vbeta and 13 Jbeta primers. Some clones are missing from TCRdb's copy, which holds only in-frame ones; the method was immunoSEQ multiplex PCR. In the table there are over 150,000 clones, more than 85% of which are singletons. This specimen comes from a study of cytomegalovirus exposure and HLA in healthy donors. Overall study: An early release of data contained around 80 million unique TCRs, which came from HLA-typed donors.

The CDR3 extends over 13 amino acids. Per germline, CDR1 SNHLY and CDR2 FYNNEI. The ends lost 5 bases at V and 12 bases at J; junction bases unmatched: 7. The chain recombines TRBV2 with TRBJ2-5, with TRBD2 identical over 12 bases. The source of this sequence is a girl under three years old in good health and CMV-seronegative. The sample was PBMCs. Here the CDR3 DNA reads TGTGCCAGCAGTTCACTAGCGGGAGGAGAAAAGTACTTC. Amino acid sequence: CASSSLAGGEKYF.